One sample yielded the 17 T cell receptor beta chains listed below, sequenced in a study of T-cell memory formation after mild COVID-19. TCRdb called the 5' RACE reads again in MiXCR, with one record for every CDR3 protein. The sample records about 170,000 distinct CDR3 sequences, 10% to 15% being singletons. Input material: PBMCs or a T cell subset sorted from them (not recorded which). These receptor sequences come from a man between 18 and 35 years old who had mild COVID-19 (a few samples of this study predate the infection). Cell type and time point are not known.

This clonotype was picked up a small number of times. V gene TRBV12-3 or TRBV12-4 combines with J gene TRBJ1-1; 8 nucleotides match TRBD1. After removal of 3 bases from V and 4 bases from J, the junction contained 4 bases not matched to a gene. The length of the CDR3 is 14 residues. CDR3 bases: TGTGCCAGCAGTTTTGCAGGGGGCGGCACTGAAGCTTTCTTT. Translation gives CASSFAGGGTEAFF.

The V call is TRBV20-1, the J call TRBJ1-2; D is unclear. Trimming removed 1 base from V and 2 bases from J, with 11 bases in between. The germline V gene has CDR1 DFQATT and CDR2 SNEGSKA (reference sequence). The CDR3 covers 14 residues. The CDR3 reads CSARVEGWNYGYTF. CDR3 bases: TGCAGTGCTAGAGTCGAGGGATGGAACTATGGCTACACCTTC.

A few counts support this clonotype. The chain recombines TRBV6-6 with TRBJ1-5, with a weak D call TRBD1 (6 bases). The CDR3 runs 16 residues. Deletions cut 3 bases from V and 2 bases from J, with 14 bases between. Germline V gene sequence: CDR1 MNHNY, CDR2 SVGAGI (reference sequence). CDR3 coding DNA: TGTGCCAGCAGTTATCCTACGGGACAAGGCAATCAGCCCCAGCATTTT. Translation: CASSYPTGQGNQPQHF.

V gene TRBV7-2 combines with J gene TRBJ1-1, with TRBD1 identical over 10 bases. The V segment lost 5 bases and the J segment 1 base; nucleotides outside the gene matches: 7. Germline V lookup: CDR1 SGHTA, CDR2 FQGNSA. The CDR3 runs to 16 residues. This CDR3 is CASSRGQGEGNTEAFF. CDR3 coding DNA: TGTGCCAGCAGCCGAGGACAGGGGGAGGGGAACACTGAAGCTTTCTTT.

CDR3 nucleotides: TGCGCCCCGGACGGCCGGAATCAGCCCCAGCATTTT. This sequence encodes CAPDGRNQPQHF. The V gene is TRBV23-1, the J gene TRBJ1-5, with D unclear. TRBV23-1 is an ORF for which the function is uncertain. V was clipped by 11 bases and J by 4 bases, with 12 bases between them. CDR3 length: 12 amino acids.

The chain combines TRBV30 with TRBJ2-5; D possibly uses TRBD1 or TRBD2 (5 bases each). V was pared by 0 bases and J by 2 bases, with 13 bases between. Germline V gene lookup returns CDR1 GTSNPN and CDR2 SVGIG (reference sequence). This CDR3 is 15 amino acids long. This CDR3 reads CAWSVGASRQETQYF. The DNA for the CDR3 is TGTGCCTGGAGTGTAGGGGCTAGCAGACAAGAGACCCAGTACTTC. Drawing the rest from reference TRBV30 and TRBJ2-5, the complete variable domain is SQTIHQWPATLVQPVGSPLSLECTVEGTSNPNLYWYRQAAGRGLQLLFYSVGIGQISSEVPQNLSASRPQDRQFILSSKKLLLSDSGFYLCAWSVGASRQETQYFGPGTRLLVL.

The chain combines TRBV7-9 with TRBJ2-7, with TRBD1 matching over 8 bases. V lost 4 bases, J lost 0 bases, and 5 bases stayed unmatched. The CDR3 is made up of 15 amino acids. The germline CDR1 and CDR2 sequences are SEHNR and FQNEAQ (reference sequence). The chain's CDR3 is CASSSGTGLSYEQYV. DNA for the CDR3: TGTGCCAGCAGCTCCGGGACAGGCCTCTCCTACGAGCAGTACGTC.

This clonotype turned up a few times. The genes are TRBV24-1 and TRBJ2-4; D possibly corresponds to TRBD2 (5 bases). CDR1 KGHDR and CDR2 SFDVKD come from the germline V gene. Trimming took off 8 bases at V and 2 bases at J, with 6 bases between the two ends. The CDR3 spans 12 residues. The DNA of the CDR3 is TGTGCCACCATGGACTCCAAAAACATTCAGTACTTC. Its protein product is CATMDSKNIQYF.

V gene TRBV21-1 combines with J gene TRBJ2-7; the table gives TRBD1 as D, unverified against the DNA. TRBV21-1 is designated a pseudogene. The CDR3 runs to 17 residues. The chain's CDR3 is CASSKVVRGLKSYEQYV. CDR3 sequence (DNA): TGTGCCAGCAGCAAAGTAGTAAGGGGGCTAAAGTCCTACGAGCAGTACGTC.

This clonotype appeared a few times. The chain has TRBV11-1 and TRBJ2-4; 11 positions agree with TRBD1. The germline V gene encodes CDR1 SGHAT and CDR2 FQDESV (reference sequence). The CDR3 is 14 residues long. V trimming: 8 bases; J trimming: 9 bases; junction bases outside the gene matches: 9. The CDR3 DNA sequence: TGTGCCAGCGGATCCGGGACAGGGGGATCCATTCAGTACTTC. Its translation: CASGSGTGGSIQYF. The full variable domain, its missing parts supplied by reference TRBV11-1 and TRBJ2-4, is EAEVAQSPRYKITEKSQAVAFWCDPISGHATLYWYRQILGQGPELLVQFQDESVVDDSQLPKDRFSAERLKGVDSTLKIQPAELGDSAMYLCASGSGTGGSIQYFGAGTRLSVL.

V gene TRBV28 combines with J gene TRBJ1-2, with 7 positions matching TRBD1. V shed 5 bases and J 5 bases; nucleotides not matched to a gene: 5. The CDR3 runs to 13 residues. The germline gives CDR1 MDHEN, CDR2 SYDVKM. The CDR3 DNA sequence: TGTGCCAGCAGTCCTCGACAGGGTTATGGCTACACCTTC. Its translation: CASSPRQGYGYTF.

The V call is TRBV20-1, the J call TRBJ1-2, with D possibly matching TRBD1 (6 bases). CDR1 and CDR2 (germline): DFQATT, SNEGSKA (reference sequence). V lost 4 bases to trimming and J lost 4 bases, with 16 bases between them. CDR3 length equals 14 residues. The chain's CDR3 is CSAKPQGLIYGYTF. CDR3 nucleotides: TGCAGTGCTAAGCCACAGGGCTTAATCTATGGCTACACCTTC.

This clonotype was recorded a few times. V usage is TRBV7-2 and J usage is TRBJ2-2; 8 bases are a match to TRBD1. Germline assignment: CDR1 SGHTA and CDR2 FQGNSA. Losses at the gene ends were 1 base for V and 4 bases for J; bases not matched to a gene: 2. The CDR3 covers 15 residues. The chain's CDR3 is CASSLGQGATGELFF. CDR3 coding DNA: TGTGCCAGCAGCTTAGGCCAGGGGGCCACCGGGGAGCTGTTTTTT.

This clonotype was recorded at least ten times. The genes are TRBV5-4 and TRBJ1-6; weak D call: TRBD1 (5 bases). This CDR3 is built from 14 residues. The germline V gene encodes CDR1 SGHNT and CDR2 YYREEE (reference sequence). With 8 bases removed from V and 8 bases from J, the gap between germline ends came to 17 bases. The CDR3 sequence: CASSLRGIDSPLHF. In DNA, the CDR3 is TGTGCCAGTAGCCTAAGGGGAATAGATTCACCCCTCCACTTT.

Here the CDR3 reads CASSIGQGRTEAFF. In nucleotides, the CDR3 is TGTGCCAGCAGCATAGGACAGGGACGCACTGAAGCTTTCTTT. The chain couples TRBV6-6 to TRBJ1-1; the match to TRBD1 covers 8 bases. Trimming removed 6 bases from V and 4 bases from J; junction bases left unmatched: 7. Germline CDR1 MNHNY, CDR2 SVGAGI (reference sequence). The CDR3 length is 14 residues.

This clonotype was picked up a small number of times. The V call is TRBV5-1, the J call TRBJ2-3, with unresolved D. Germline CDR1 is SGHRS and CDR2 is YFSETQ. The CDR3 runs 16 residues. Trimming cost V 4 bases and J 8 bases, with 23 bases left between them. DNA for the CDR3: TGCGCCAGCAGCACCAACAGCGCCTTAAGCACCAGTACGCAGTATTTT. Its protein is CASSTNSALSTSTQYF.

The V and J genes are TRBV6-4 and TRBJ2-7, with TRBD2 matching over 7 bases. The CDR3 runs to 12 residues. Germline trimming cut 7 bases from V and 2 bases from J; bases unmatched to any gene: 2. Germline CDR1 and CDR2: MRHNA and SNTAGT. The CDR3 DNA follows: TGTGCCAGCACTGGACTAGCCTACGAGCAGTACGTC. Translation: CASTGLAYEQYV.